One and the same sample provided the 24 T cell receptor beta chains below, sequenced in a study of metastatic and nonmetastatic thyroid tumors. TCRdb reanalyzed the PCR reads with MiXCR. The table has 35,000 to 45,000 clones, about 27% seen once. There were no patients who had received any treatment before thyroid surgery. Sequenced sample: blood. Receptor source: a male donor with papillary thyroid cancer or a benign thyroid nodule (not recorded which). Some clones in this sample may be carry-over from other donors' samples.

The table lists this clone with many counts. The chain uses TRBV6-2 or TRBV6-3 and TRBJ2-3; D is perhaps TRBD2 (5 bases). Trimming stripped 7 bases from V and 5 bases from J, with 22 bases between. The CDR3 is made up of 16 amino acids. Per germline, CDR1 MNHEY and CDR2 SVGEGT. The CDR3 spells CASTANVLGGKDTQYF. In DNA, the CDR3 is TGTGCCAGCACCGCCAATGTACTAGGTGGAAAAGATACGCAGTATTTT.

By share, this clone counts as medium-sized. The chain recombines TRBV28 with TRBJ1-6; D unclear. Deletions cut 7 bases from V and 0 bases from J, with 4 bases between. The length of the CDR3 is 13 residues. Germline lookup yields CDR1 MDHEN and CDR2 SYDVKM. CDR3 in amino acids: CASTRSYNSPLHF. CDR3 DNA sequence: TGTGCCAGCACACGCTCCTATAATTCACCCCTCCACTTT.

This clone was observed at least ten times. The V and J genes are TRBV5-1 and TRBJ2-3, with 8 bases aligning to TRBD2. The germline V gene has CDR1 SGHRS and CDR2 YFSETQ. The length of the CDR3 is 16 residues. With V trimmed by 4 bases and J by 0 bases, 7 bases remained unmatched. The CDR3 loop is CASSRRAGVSTDTQYF. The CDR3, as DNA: TGCGCCAGCAGCAGACGAGCGGGAGTGAGCACAGATACGCAGTATTTT.

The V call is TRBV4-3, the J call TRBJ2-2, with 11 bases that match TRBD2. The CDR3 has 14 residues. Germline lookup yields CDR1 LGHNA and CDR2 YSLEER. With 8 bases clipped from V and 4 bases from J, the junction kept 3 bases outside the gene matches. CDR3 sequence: CASRLAGGTGELFF. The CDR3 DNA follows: TGCGCCAGCCGTCTAGCGGGGGGCACCGGGGAGCTGTTTTTT.

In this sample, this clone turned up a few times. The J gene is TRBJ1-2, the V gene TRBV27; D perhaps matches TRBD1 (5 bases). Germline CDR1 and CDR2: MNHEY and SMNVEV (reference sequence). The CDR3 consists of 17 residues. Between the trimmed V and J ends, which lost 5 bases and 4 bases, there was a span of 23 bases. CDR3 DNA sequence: TGTGCCAGCAGTCCTTTATCGGACCCACTCGGGGGCTATGGCTACACCTTC. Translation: CASSPLSDPLGGYGYTF.

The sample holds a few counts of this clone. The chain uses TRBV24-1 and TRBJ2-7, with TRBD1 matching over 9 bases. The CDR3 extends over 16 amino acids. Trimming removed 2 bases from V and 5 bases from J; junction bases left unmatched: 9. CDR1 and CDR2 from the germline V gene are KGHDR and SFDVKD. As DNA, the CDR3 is TGTGCCACCAGTGATTCCCCGGGACAGGGACAAAACGAGCAGTACTTC. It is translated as CATSDSPGQGQNEQYF.

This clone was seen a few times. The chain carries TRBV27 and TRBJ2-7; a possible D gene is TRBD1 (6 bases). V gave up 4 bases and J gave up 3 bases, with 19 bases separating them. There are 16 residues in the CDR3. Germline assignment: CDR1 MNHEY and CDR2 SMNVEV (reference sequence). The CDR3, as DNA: TGTGCCAGCAGTTCCCTGTGGGCGGACAGCTTCTACGAGCAGTACTTC. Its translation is CASSSLWADSFYEQYF.

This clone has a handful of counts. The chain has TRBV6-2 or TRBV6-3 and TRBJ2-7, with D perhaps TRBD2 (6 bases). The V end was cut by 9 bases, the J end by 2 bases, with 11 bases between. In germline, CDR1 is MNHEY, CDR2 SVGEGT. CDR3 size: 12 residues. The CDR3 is CASGDSPYEQYF. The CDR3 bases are TGTGCCAGTGGGGACTCCCCCTACGAGCAGTACTTC.

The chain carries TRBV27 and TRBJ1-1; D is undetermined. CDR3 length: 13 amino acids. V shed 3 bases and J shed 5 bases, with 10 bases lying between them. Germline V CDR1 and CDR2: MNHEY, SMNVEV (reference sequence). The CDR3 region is CASSFIGITEAFF. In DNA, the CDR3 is TGTGCCAGCAGTTTCATTGGGATTACTGAAGCTTTCTTT.

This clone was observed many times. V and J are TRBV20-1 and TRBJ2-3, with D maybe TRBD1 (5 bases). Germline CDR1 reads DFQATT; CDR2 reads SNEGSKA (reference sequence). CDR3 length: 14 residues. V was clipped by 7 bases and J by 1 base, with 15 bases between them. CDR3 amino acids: CSGPGQTGTDTQYF. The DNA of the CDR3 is TGCAGTGGTCCAGGGCAGACAGGCACAGATACGCAGTATTTT.

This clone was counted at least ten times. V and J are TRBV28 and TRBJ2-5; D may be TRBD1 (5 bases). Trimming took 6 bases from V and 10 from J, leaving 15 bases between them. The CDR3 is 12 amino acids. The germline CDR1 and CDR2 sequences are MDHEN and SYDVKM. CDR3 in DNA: TGTGCCAGCAGCCCCGATCGGACAAACCAGTACTTC. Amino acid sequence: CASSPDRTNQYF.

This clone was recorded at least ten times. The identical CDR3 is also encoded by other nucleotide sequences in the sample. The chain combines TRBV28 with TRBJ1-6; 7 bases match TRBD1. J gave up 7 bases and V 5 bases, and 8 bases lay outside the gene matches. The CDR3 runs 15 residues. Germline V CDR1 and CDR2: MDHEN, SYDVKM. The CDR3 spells CASSPTQGGNSPLHF. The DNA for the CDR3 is TGTGCCAGCAGTCCGACGCAGGGGGGGAATTCACCCCTCCACTTT.

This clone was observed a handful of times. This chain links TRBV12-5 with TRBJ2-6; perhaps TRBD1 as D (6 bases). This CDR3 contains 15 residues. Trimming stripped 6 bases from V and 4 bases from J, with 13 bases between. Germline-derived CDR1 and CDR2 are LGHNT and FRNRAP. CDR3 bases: TGTGCTAGTGGCGCCCCAGGGGTCGGGGCCAACGTCCTGACTTTC. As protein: CASGAPGVGANVLTF.

The CDR3 DNA is TGTGCCAGCGGATCGGACAGGGTAACCAATGAGCAGTTCTTC. Its translation is CASGSDRVTNEQFF. This chain connects TRBV9 to TRBJ2-1; 8 bases are a match to TRBD1. Germline CDR1 reads SGDLS; CDR2 reads YYNGEE. The CDR3 totals 14 residues. With V trimmed by 7 bases and J by 6 bases, 9 bases remained unmatched.

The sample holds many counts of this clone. The CDR3 bases are TGTGCCAGCAGTTACTCCCGCAGTCAGCCCCAGCATTTT. Translated: CASSYSRSQPQHF. The chain recombines TRBV6-2 or TRBV6-3 with TRBJ1-5; D not certain. Germline V lookup: CDR1 MNHEY, CDR2 SVGEGT. Between the trimmed V and J ends, which lost 0 bases and 6 bases, there was a span of 6 bases. This CDR3 spans 13 amino acids.

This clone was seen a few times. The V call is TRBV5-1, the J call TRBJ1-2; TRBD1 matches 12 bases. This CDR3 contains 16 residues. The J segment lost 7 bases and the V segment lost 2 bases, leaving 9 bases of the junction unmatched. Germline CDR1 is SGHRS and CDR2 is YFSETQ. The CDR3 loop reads CASSFLPGQGAGGYTF. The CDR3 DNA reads TGCGCCAGCAGCTTTCTCCCGGGACAGGGGGCAGGTGGCTACACCTTC.

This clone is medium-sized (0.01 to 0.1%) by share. The CDR3 here is CAWFPGVGGYTF. CDR3 DNA sequence: TGTGCCTGGTTCCCAGGGGTTGGTGGCTACACCTTC. The genes are TRBV30 and TRBJ1-2, with D maybe TRBD1 (6 bases). Germline loops: CDR1 GTSNPN, CDR2 SVGIG (reference sequence). V lost 5 bases, J lost 7 bases, and 14 bases lay in between. CDR3 length: 12 residues.

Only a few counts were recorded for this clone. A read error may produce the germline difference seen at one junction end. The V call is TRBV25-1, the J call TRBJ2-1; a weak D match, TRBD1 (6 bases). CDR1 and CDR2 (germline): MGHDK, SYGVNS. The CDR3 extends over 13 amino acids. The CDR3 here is CASRESGVNEQFF. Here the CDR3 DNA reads TGTGCCAGCAGAGAATCAGGGGTCAATGAGCAGTTCTTC.

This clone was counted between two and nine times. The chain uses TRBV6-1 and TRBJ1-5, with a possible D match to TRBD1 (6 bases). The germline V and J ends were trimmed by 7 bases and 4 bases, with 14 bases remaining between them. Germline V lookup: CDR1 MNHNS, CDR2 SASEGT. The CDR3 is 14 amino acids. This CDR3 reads CASILGRGNQPQHF. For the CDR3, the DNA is TGTGCCAGCATCTTGGGCAGGGGAAATCAGCCCCAGCATTTT.

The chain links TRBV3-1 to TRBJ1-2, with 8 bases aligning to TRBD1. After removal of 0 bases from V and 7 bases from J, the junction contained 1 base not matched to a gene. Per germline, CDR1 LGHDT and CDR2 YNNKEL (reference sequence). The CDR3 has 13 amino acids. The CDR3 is CASSQEDRAGYTF. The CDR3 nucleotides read TGTGCCAGCAGCCAAGAGGACAGGGCTGGCTACACCTTC.

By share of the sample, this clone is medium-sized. The CDR3 nucleotides are TGCGCCAGCAGCTTGGAGGCACTCCGGGGTTCACCCCTCCACTTT. Its protein product is CASSLEALRGSPLHF. The chain employs TRBV5-1 and TRBJ1-6; D remains unclear. V gave up 0 bases and J gave up 9 bases, with 13 bases separating them. This CDR3 has 15 amino acids. In germline, CDR1 is SGHRS, CDR2 YFSETQ. Complete variable domain (other parts from reference TRBV5-1 and TRBJ1-6): KAGVTQTPRYLIKTRGQQVTLSCSPISGHRSVSWYQQTPGQGLQFLFEYFSETQRNKGNFPGRFSGRQFSNSRSEMNVSTLELGDSALYLCASSLEALRGSPLHFGNGTRLTVT.

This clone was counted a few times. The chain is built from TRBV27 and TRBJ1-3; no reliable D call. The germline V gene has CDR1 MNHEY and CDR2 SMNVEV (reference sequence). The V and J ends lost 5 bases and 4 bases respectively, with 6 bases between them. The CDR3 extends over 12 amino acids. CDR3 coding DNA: TGTGCCAGCAGTCTCTTCGGAAACACCATATATTTT. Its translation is CASSLFGNTIYF.

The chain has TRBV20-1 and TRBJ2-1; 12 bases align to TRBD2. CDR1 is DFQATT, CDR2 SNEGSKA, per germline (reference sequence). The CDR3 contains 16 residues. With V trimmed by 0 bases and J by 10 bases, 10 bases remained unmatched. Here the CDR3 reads CSARDYRLAGVWEQFF. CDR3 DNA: TGCAGTGCTAGAGATTATCGACTAGCGGGAGTATGGGAGCAGTTCTTC.

CDR3 nucleotides: TGTGCCAGCAGCTTACGTCCCAACCCCAACTATGGCTACACCTTC. Residues: CASSLRPNPNYGYTF. The chain joins TRBV7-2 to TRBJ1-2; no firm D call. Between the trimmed V and J ends, which lost 2 bases and 2 bases, there was a span of 12 bases. Germline V gene lookup returns CDR1 SGHTA and CDR2 FQGNSA. The CDR3 loop spans 15 amino acids.